This TCR beta chain was found in a study of T-cell memory formation after mild COVID-19. MiXCR was run by TCRdb on the 5' RACE reads, yielding one entry per CDR3 protein. The sample has 350,000 to 500,000 distinct CDR3 sequences, roughly 20% seen once. The CDR3 loop spans 12 amino acids. Germline lookup yields CDR1 DFQATT and CDR2 SNEGSKA (reference sequence). V dropped 6 bases and J dropped 7 bases, with 16 bases sitting between them. Sequenced material: PBMCs or a T cell subset sorted from them (not recorded which). The chain recombines TRBV20-1 with TRBJ2-7; the D call may be TRBD1 or TRBD2 (5 bases each). This receptor was obtained from an adult woman who had mild COVID-19 (a few samples of this study predate the infection). Cell type and time point are not known. The CDR3 bases are TGCAGTGCGGGGGATCGGGGTCGGGAGCAGTACTTC. This codes for CSAGDRGREQYF.